This TCR beta chain was sequenced in a study of T cells in localized non-small cell lung cancer. Study results and caveats: Compared with tumor, uninvolved adjacent lung displayed greater T cell clonality, ranking highest overall. Adjacent lung exhibited a median of about 57 among the 100 most abundant tumor clones. Longer overall survival associated with higher blood T cell density; shorter survival with higher adjacent-lung clonality. Because sequencing included only one region (of the tumor), heterogeneity remains possible.

V lost 7 bases to trimming and J lost 2 bases, with 13 bases between them. The germline gives CDR1 GTSNPN, CDR2 SVGIG (reference sequence). The CDR3 spans 13 residues. Turning to this clone: Its specificity is not known.

Only in-frame clones appear in the TCRdb table, and some are missing; sequencing was by immunoSEQ multiplex PCR. This table has 20,000 to 25,000 clones, 85% to 90% appearing once. The chain employs TRBV30 and TRBJ2-3; D is undetermined. This clonotype originated in a male donor at least 60 years old with stage I lung adenocarcinoma. The sequencing used peripheral blood, collected before any cancer treatment. CDR3 loop: CALARDLTDTQYF. In DNA, the CDR3 is TGTGCCTTGGCCCGAGACCTCACAGATACGCAGTATTTT.